This TCR beta chain was captured in a study of blood T cell repertoires in COVID-19. The CDR3 length is 15 residues. The germline V gene has CDR1 SNHLY and CDR2 FYNNEI. V lost 6 bases to trimming and J lost 4 bases; unmatched junction nucleotides: 8. The repertoire was sequenced with immunoSEQ multiplex PCR; TCRdb's copy has only in-frame clones and lacks some. The table lists tens of thousands of clones, roughly 80% of them singletons. This clonotype originated in a woman in her 50s with acute COVID-19. The chain joins TRBV2 to TRBJ1-3; 8 bases match TRBD1. The sequenced material came from PBMCs or T cells enriched from blood (not recorded which). The CDR3 loop reads CASRRETGVGNTIYF. Here the CDR3 DNA reads TGTGCCAGCAGGCGAGAGACAGGGGTAGGAAACACCATATATTTT.